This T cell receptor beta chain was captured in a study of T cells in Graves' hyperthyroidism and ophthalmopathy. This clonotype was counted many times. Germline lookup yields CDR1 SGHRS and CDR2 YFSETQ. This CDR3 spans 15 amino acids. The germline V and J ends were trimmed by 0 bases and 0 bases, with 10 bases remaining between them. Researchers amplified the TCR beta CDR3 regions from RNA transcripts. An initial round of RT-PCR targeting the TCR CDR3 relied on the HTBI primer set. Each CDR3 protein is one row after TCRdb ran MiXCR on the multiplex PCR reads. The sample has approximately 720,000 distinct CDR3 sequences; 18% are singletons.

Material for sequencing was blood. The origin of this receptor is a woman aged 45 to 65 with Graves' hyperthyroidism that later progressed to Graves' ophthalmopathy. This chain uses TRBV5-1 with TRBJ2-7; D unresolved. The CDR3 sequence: CASSLVTASSYEQYF. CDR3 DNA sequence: TGCGCCAGCAGCTTGGTTACGGCGAGCTCCTACGAGCAGTACTTC.